The entry below describes one T cell receptor (beta chain). Its antigen remains unidentified. Produced via immunoSEQ multiplex PCR; TCRdb's table is partial and in-frame only. The sample has some 110,000 clones, 80% to 85% seen once; the top ten hold roughly 10%. The data belong to a study of T cell responses to AZD1222 COVID-19 vaccine. For the study at large: Second-dose groups at about 4 or about 12 weeks were pooled.

The CDR3 has 16 residues. Germline V gene sequence: CDR1 SGHVS, CDR2 FQNEAQ. V lost 5 bases, J lost 0 bases, and 8 bases stayed unmatched. The study's findings and limits: Unmutated variant regions reportedly attract nearly half of all spike-specific TCRs. Only a handful of AZD1222 recipients, several in all, had baseline seropositivity. Donors were chiefly white British, with a greater number of females, and clonal diversity was perhaps underestimated.

This TCR was sampled from an adult in good health. The sequencing used peripheral blood, collected on day 0 of AZD1222 vaccination. This chain connects TRBV7-8 to TRBJ1-1; 8 nucleotides agree with TRBD1. The CDR3 reads CASSPGQGIMNTEAFF. CDR3 nucleotide sequence: TGTGCCAGCAGCCCCGGACAGGGCATTATGAACACTGAAGCTTTCTTT. The complete variable domain, with remaining parts taken from reference TRBV7-8 and TRBJ1-1, reads GAGVSQSPRYKVAKRGQDVALRCDPISGHVSLFWYQQALGQGPEFLTYFQNEAQLDKSGLPSDRFFAERPEGSVSTLKIQRTQQEDSAVYLCASSPGQGIMNTEAFFGQGTRLTVV.